The clone carrying this TCR beta chain was picked up one time. The antigen is not known. This entry is derived from a study of cytomegalovirus exposure and HLA in healthy donors. Vbeta (60) and Jbeta (13) primers were used in the PCR. Clones were read by immunoSEQ multiplex PCR, and TCRdb kept only the in-frame ones, dropping some. The table records around 78,000 clones, about three quarters of them present only once. Findings and limits, study-wide: Cytomegalovirus-associated TCR beta chains were listed, numbering more than 150. In an earlier analysis, productive rearrangement rates for most beta V segments clustered near 90% or 30%. A further, later analysis showed that HLA-associated TCR beta chains (compared with equally common others) were more clonally expanded. Specific recognition of CMV antigens was confirmed in vitro for a few chains (all CMV-associated).

V was pared by 4 bases and J by 11 bases, with 11 bases of the junction left unmatched. Germline V gives CDR1 SGHRS, CDR2 YFSETQ. This CDR3 spans 14 amino acids. This chain uses TRBV5-1 with TRBJ1-1, with TRBD1 matching over 10 bases. This TCR was recovered from a male donor in good health and CMV-seronegative. Sequenced sample: PBMCs. DNA of the CDR3: TGCGCCAGCAGCCCCGGGACAGGGGCTAGGACGGCTTTCTTT. Its translation: CASSPGTGARTAFF.